This T cell receptor (beta chain) was documented in a study of response to subunit inactivated influenza vaccine. TCRdb independently ran MiXCR on the RT-PCR reads; one entry per CDR3 protein. The sample carries about 650,000 distinct CDR3 sequences, around 13% recorded once. The CDR3 loop spans 13 amino acids. Germline V lookup: CDR1 ENHRY, CDR2 SYGVKD. J gave up 3 bases and V 4 bases, and 3 bases lay outside the gene matches. Study-level findings and limits: That few new T cells are recruited by each seasonal influenza vaccination was the authors' suggestion.

In regard to this clonotype: No antigen is known for it.

The clonotype comes from a man aged 45-65 years who received an inactivated influenza vaccine. This rearrangement joins TRBV10-3 to TRBJ2-7; 7 nucleotides align to TRBD1. The source was PBMCs from blood, collected 14 to 15 days before vaccination. The CDR3 sequence: CAISGTGVYEQYF. The DNA of the CDR3 is TGTGCCATCAGTGGGACAGGAGTCTACGAGCAGTACTTC.